This T cell receptor (beta chain) was sequenced in a study of blood T cell repertoires in COVID-19. V dropped 1 base and J dropped 6; count of bases not matched to a gene: 10. This CDR3 contains 16 residues. Germline V gene lookup returns CDR1 MGHRA and CDR2 YSYEKL. Measured with immunoSEQ multiplex PCR; TCRdb has only the in-frame clones, and not every one. The repertoire holds about 270,000 clones, around 90% seen once, with about 4% in the top ten. The rearrangement uses TRBV4-1 and TRBJ1-2, with 8 bases identical to TRBD1. The sample was PBMCs or T cells enriched from blood (not recorded which). This clonotype originated in a woman in her thirties with acute COVID-19. CDR3 nucleotides: TGCGCCAGCAGCCAAGCGTCCGACAGGGGAGGAGATGGCTACACCTTC. It encodes CASSQASDRGGDGYTF.